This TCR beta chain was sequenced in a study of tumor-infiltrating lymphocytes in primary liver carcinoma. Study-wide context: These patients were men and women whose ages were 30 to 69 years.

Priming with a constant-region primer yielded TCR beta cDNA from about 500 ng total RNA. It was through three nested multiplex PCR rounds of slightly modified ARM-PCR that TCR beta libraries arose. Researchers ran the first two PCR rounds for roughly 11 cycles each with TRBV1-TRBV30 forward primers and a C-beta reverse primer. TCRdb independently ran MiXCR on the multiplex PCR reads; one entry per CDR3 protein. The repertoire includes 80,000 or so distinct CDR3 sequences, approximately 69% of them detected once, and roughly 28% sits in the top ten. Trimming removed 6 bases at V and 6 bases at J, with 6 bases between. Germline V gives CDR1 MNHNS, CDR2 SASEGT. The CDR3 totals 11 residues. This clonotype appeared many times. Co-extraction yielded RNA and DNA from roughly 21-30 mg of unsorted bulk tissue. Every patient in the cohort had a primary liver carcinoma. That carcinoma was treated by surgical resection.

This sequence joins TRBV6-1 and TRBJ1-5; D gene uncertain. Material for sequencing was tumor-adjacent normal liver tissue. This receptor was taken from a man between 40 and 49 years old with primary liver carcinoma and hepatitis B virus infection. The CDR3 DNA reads TGTGCCAGCAGCGACACTCAGCCCCAGCATTTT. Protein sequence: CASSDTQPQHF.